This T cell receptor (beta chain) is drawn from a study of CD8 T cells in ankylosing spondylitis. With respect to this clonotype: The antigen remains unidentified.

General study findings and limits: Ankylosing spondylitis blood appeared to be characterized by a TCR beta motif of under ten highly homologous variants. In the blood and synovial fluid of reactive arthritis, some motif variants had been previously reported.

The germline V gene has CDR1 WNHNN and CDR2 SYGVQD (reference sequence). CDR3 length equals 12 residues. V was trimmed by 6 bases and J by 11 bases, leaving 14 bases between them. TCRdb ran MiXCR on the 5' RACE reads and lists one entry per CDR3 protein. The sample holds more than 650,000 distinct CDR3 sequences, about an eighth seen once. This chain joins TRBV10-1 and TRBJ2-1; D not certain. Source material: blood, either unsorted or a sorted T cell fraction (not recorded which). The sequence derives from a male donor with ankylosing spondylitis. As DNA, the CDR3 is TGCGCCAGCAGCAACGGGCCCCAAAAGCAGTTCTTC. Translated: CASSNGPQKQFF.